This T cell receptor beta chain was recorded in a study of blood T cell repertoires in COVID-19 (dated by TCRdb to the early 2020s). About the investigation overall: The collaborator samples originated in the United States, Italy and Spain and spanned the acute and convalescent phases of COVID-19. Where HLA class I and class II types were available, the types were taken from metadata supplied by the sample provider, not from assay-based typing. The sample metadata nearly always contained a de-identified subject ID, COVID-19 status, age in years and sex. The prospective study material was composed of cDNA or gDNA derived from T cells, B-cell-depleted T cells, or PBMCs. The repertoires were made available in a free public database intended to serve as a resource for research on the immune response to SARS-CoV-2. Samples came from the ongoing ImmuneRACE study (first 160 participants) plus 1,254 subjects from 6 global collaborators. The dataset comprised deeply sampled blood TCRbeta repertoires from subjects exposed to, actively infected with, or recovered from COVID-19.

TCRbeta CDR3 regions were amplified from genomic DNA by means of the immunoSEQ Assay, a bias-controlled multiplex PCR. In the original analysis: Nucleated cell counts per sample were estimated from amplification of reference gene primers within the assay. To quantify the absolute abundance of each unique TCRbeta CDR3 rearrangement, sequence reads were collapsed and filtered. For each sample, productive Simpson clonality was calculated as the square root of Simpson's diversity index over productive rearrangements. This is the immuneACCESS table as TCRdb keeps it, with only in-frame sequences that have V and J called. A part of the clones is gone; compared with another copy, unresolved V genes explain less than half, and the rest is unexplained. V and J calls and clone size are given by that table; D and trimming were obtained from the DNA. This sample is represented by about 100,000 clones; roughly 80% of them were singletons. In total, the top ten clones hold about 12% of the sample.

Deletion took 2 bases off V and 4 bases off J, with a span of 10 bases between the germline ends. The germline V gene sets CDR1 to SGHTS and CDR2 to YDEGEE. From its cysteine to its phenylalanine, the CDR3 spans 15 amino acids. The only DNA kept is the CDR3, 45 bases in frame from the first base. Regarding this clone: Its antigen is still unknown. Base qualities are missing; no much larger clone stands one base away.

General study outcomes and caveats: The amount of clinical and demographic metadata varied by source and participant and was provided uncurated.

The collaborating institutions used their own protocols to collect whole blood in K2EDTA tubes. For TCRbeta analysis, collaborators shipped samples as frozen whole blood, isolated PBMCs, or DNA extracted from either of those sample types. This receptor chain uses TRBV5-8 and TRBJ1-6; a tentative D match to TRBD1 spans 6 bases. Sequenced: peripheral blood. The origin of this receptor is an older woman with acute or convalescent COVID-19. The sequenced DNA is TGTGCCAGCAGCTTCTGGACAGAGTATAATTCACCCCTCCACTTT. This sequence encodes CASSFWTEYNSPLHF.